The entry that follows covers one T cell receptor beta chain sequence. As yet, its antigen is unknown. These data come from a study of OX40 agonist ivuxolimab in advanced cancers. About the research overall: Dose-escalation patients' cancers were hepatocellular carcinoma, melanoma, renal cell or head and neck cancer. The mean age was approximately 60 years, ranging from about 20 to 79, with approximately 83% of participants male.

Overall study findings and caveats: Averaging showed that CD8+ T cells had more expanded clones than CD4+ did.

Trimming removed 2 bases at V and 1 base at J, with 14 bases between. Germline V CDR1 and CDR2: MDHEN, SYDVKM. The CDR3 has 16 amino acids. The method was immunoSEQ multiplex PCR; TCRdb's version includes in-frame clones alone and lacks a portion of them. The table lists 50,000 to 60,000 clones, approximately 90% of them singletons, with approximately 6% in the top ten. The receptor's source is an adult with an advanced solid tumor such as melanoma, head and neck, liver or kidney cancer. Sequences were derived from CD4+ or CD8+ T cells sorted from blood, sampled in a trial of the OX40 agonist ivuxolimab. The V gene is TRBV28, the J gene TRBJ1-1; no reliable D call. The CDR3 loop reads CASSLSPEAPNTEAFF. The CDR3 nucleotides read TGTGCCAGCAGTTTAAGTCCTGAGGCCCCGAACACTGAAGCTTTCTTT.